Below, 16 T cell receptor beta chains from the same sample are listed, as sequenced in a study of blood T cell repertoires in COVID-19 (dated by TCRdb to 2020 to 2021). Library preparation was by the immunoSEQ multiplex PCR assay. Held by TCRdb, this immuneACCESS table contains in-frame sequences only and omits some clones. Under half of the omission traces to an unresolved V gene where checked; the cause of the rest is unknown. This sample is represented by 180,000 or so clones; 85% of them were singletons. Around a sixth of the sample is held by the ten biggest clonotypes. The sequenced sample was peripheral blood. These receptors were collected from a person aged 70 to 85 with COVID-19, enrolled during active disease.

This chain uses TRBV28 with TRBJ2-7; perhaps TRBD1 as D (5 bases). Germline values: CDR1 MDHEN, CDR2 SYDVKM. V was cut by 1 base and J by 7 bases, with 11 bases left in between. CDR3 size: 13 residues. The DNA for the CDR3 is TGTGCCAGCAGTTTATCGGACATCGATGAGCAGTACTTC. Amino acids: CASSLSDIDEQYF.

The V and J genes are TRBV30 and TRBJ1-2; unclear D gene. This CDR3 comprises 14 residues. The ends were cut back, 0 bases at V and 8 bases at J, with 16 bases in the middle. CDR1 is GTSNPN and CDR2 is SVGIG in the germline V gene (reference sequence). DNA of the CDR3: TGTGCCTGGAGTGTACCAGCCTGGGAGAAGGGCTACACCTTC. Its protein product is CAWSVPAWEKGYTF.

The chain couples TRBV9 to TRBJ2-5; a possible D gene is TRBD2 (7 bases). Trimming stripped 5 bases from V and 5 bases from J, with 22 bases between. The CDR3 runs 16 residues. CDR1 is SGDLS and CDR2 is YYNGEE in the germline V gene. For the CDR3, the DNA is TGTGCCAGCAGTGTGTCACCACGGGGGGCCGAGGAGACCCAGTACTTC. Translation: CASSVSPRGAEETQYF.

The genes are TRBV5-8 and TRBJ1-2; D unclear. Trimming shortened V by 4 bases and J by 4 bases, and 17 bases separated the two germline ends. This CDR3 comprises 15 residues. Germline CDR1 SGHTS, CDR2 YDEGEE. The CDR3 loop is CASSPHGERAYGYTF. CDR3 in DNA: TGTGCCAGCAGCCCCCACGGGGAAAGGGCCTATGGCTACACCTTC.

The chain couples TRBV9 to TRBJ2-1; 10 bases align to TRBD2. CDR3 length: 16 amino acids. CDR1 is SGDLS, CDR2 YYNGEE, per germline. The V and J ends lost 0 bases and 7 bases, in that order; junction bases with no gene match: 7. Here the CDR3 DNA reads TGTGCCAGCAGCGTAGCTACGGGACTAGCGACGAATGAGCAGTTCTTC. It encodes CASSVATGLATNEQFF.

This chain joins TRBV4-3 and TRBJ1-6, with D possibly TRBD1 on 6 matching bases. The V end lost 4 bases, the J end lost 9 bases, and 10 bases lay between the germline ends. The germline CDR1 and CDR2 sequences are LGHNA and YSLEER. The CDR3 is 13 amino acids. CDR3 protein: CASSPSGVSPLHF. The CDR3 DNA reads TGCGCCAGCAGCCCGTCAGGGGTTTCACCCCTCCACTTT.

Only a few counts were recorded for this clone. The CDR3 spells CASSFAGGEQFF. For the CDR3, the DNA is TGTGCCAGCAGCTTTGCAGGGGGTGAGCAGTTCTTC. This chain uses TRBV2 with TRBJ2-1; TRBD1 matches 7 bases. Germline CDR1 reads SNHLY; CDR2 reads FYNNEI. V trimming: 6 bases; J trimming: 9 bases; junction bases outside the gene matches: 5. CDR3 length equals 12 residues.

This clone was picked up a small number of times. The V call is TRBV2, the J call TRBJ1-5; D unresolved. Germline lookup yields CDR1 SNHLY and CDR2 FYNNEI. The germline V and J ends were trimmed by 5 bases and 9 bases, with 11 bases remaining between them. The CDR3 is 12 residues long. The CDR3 is CASSLPRGPQHF. The CDR3 DNA follows: TGTGCCAGCAGTCTACCCCGAGGGCCCCAGCATTTT.

The V call is TRBV24-1, the J call TRBJ2-5; 7 nucleotides line up with TRBD2. The CDR3 runs 14 residues. Germline V gene sequence: CDR1 KGHDR, CDR2 SFDVKD. V dropped 10 bases and J dropped 1; count of bases not matched to a gene: 8. The CDR3 here is CATGRENSQETQYF. In nucleotides, the CDR3 is TGTGCCACAGGGAGGGAAAACTCCCAAGAGACCCAGTACTTC.

The gene calls are TRBV27 and TRBJ2-3, with 10 bases matching TRBD2. Germline loops: CDR1 MNHEY, CDR2 SMNVEV (reference sequence). V lost 7 bases, J lost 6 bases, and 4 bases stayed unmatched. This CDR3 region has 13 residues. The CDR3 DNA reads TGTGCCAGCAAACTAGCGGGGAGCGATACGCAGTATTTT. Its protein product is CASKLAGSDTQYF.

This clone was counted many times. The chain has TRBV12-3 or TRBV12-4 and TRBJ2-1; TRBD1 aligns across 7 bases. The J segment lost 4 bases and the V segment lost 8 bases, leaving 2 bases of the junction unmatched. CDR3 size: 12 residues. The CDR3 bases are TGTGCCAGCCTGGGACAGTACAATGAGCAGTTCTTC. Protein sequence: CASLGQYNEQFF.

The gene calls are TRBV9 and TRBJ2-2; 11 bases match TRBD2. The CDR3 sequence is 18 residues long. With V trimmed by 4 bases and J by 1 base, 9 bases remained unmatched. The V gene's germline CDR1 is SGDLS and CDR2 YYNGEE. CDR3 DNA sequence: TGTGCCAGCAGCCGATCGACTAGCGGGGAGGGGAACACCGGGGAGCTGTTTTTT. This sequence encodes CASSRSTSGEGNTGELFF.

The J gene is TRBJ2-5, the V gene TRBV3-1 (or the pseudogene TRBV3-2); 7 nucleotides line up with TRBD2. The germline V gene encodes CDR1 LGHDT and CDR2 YNNKEL (reference sequence). The V gene end was trimmed by 3 bases and the J gene end by 5 bases; junction bases not matched to a gene: 6. CDR3 size: 14 residues. In DNA, the CDR3 is TGTGCCAGCAGCCAGGGGGAGGGGAGCGAGACCCAGTACTTC. Translating it yields CASSQGEGSETQYF.

This clone was counted once. The junction shows a germline mismatch at one end, possibly a read error. This chain uses TRBV29-1 with TRBJ2-1; no firm D call. The CDR3 covers 13 residues. Germline CDR1 is SQVTM and CDR2 is ANQGSEA. The DNA for the CDR3 is TGCAGCGTCGAAGCCGTAAACTACAATGAGCAGTTCTTC. Protein sequence: CSVEAVNYNEQFF.

The rearrangement links TRBV19 to TRBJ1-5, with 7 bases that match TRBD1. V dropped 3 bases and J dropped 3; count of bases not matched to a gene: 8. The CDR3 is 16 residues long. CDR1 and CDR2 from the germline V gene are LNHDA and SQIVND (reference sequence). CDR3 in amino acids: CASSMGQQINNQPQHF. For the CDR3, the DNA is TGTGCCAGTAGTATGGGACAGCAAATTAACAATCAGCCCCAGCATTTT.

A single count supports this clone. V and J are TRBV28 and TRBJ1-2; 9 nucleotides match TRBD1. This CDR3 is 16 amino acids long. The germline V gene encodes CDR1 MDHEN and CDR2 SYDVKM. The ends lost 6 bases at V and 7 bases at J; junction bases unmatched: 15. CDR3 nucleotide sequence: TGTGCCAGCAGCTTACTAACCGGGACAGGGTCCTCTGGCTACACCTTC. Translation: CASSLLTGTGSSGYTF.